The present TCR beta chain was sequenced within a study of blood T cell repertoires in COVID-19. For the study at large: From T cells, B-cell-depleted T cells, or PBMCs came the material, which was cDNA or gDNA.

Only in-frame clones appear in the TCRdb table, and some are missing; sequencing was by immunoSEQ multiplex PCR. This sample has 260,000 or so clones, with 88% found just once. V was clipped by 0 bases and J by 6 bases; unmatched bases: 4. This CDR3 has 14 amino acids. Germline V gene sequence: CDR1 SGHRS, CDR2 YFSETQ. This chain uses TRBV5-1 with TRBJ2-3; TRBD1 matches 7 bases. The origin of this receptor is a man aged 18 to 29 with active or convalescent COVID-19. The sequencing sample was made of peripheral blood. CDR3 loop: CASSLGQGDDTQYF. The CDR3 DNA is TGCGCCAGCAGCTTGGGACAGGGTGACGATACGCAGTATTTT.